This TCR beta chain originates from a study of OX40 agonist ivuxolimab in advanced cancers. Study details: Partial responses were recorded for three patients, including one with hepatocellular carcinoma and two with cutaneous melanoma.

CDR3 length equals 15 residues. V was trimmed by 5 bases and J by 4 bases, leaving 18 bases between them. From germline, CDR1 is LNHNV and CDR2 YYDKDF (reference sequence). Profiled with immunoSEQ multiplex PCR; TCRdb holds only in-frame clones, not every one. This repertoire shows some 31,000 clones, roughly nine tenths found once; its top ten account for around 9%. This sequence was found in an adult with an advanced solid tumor such as melanoma, head and neck, liver or kidney cancer. Source: CD4+ or CD8+ T cells sorted from blood, taken in a trial of the OX40 agonist ivuxolimab. The chain has TRBV15 and TRBJ2-7; D ambiguous. CDR3 nucleotide sequence: TGTGCCACCAGCGGCCAGCAGCGAGAACCTTACGAGCAGTACTTC. It yields the protein CATSGQQREPYEQYF.